The 30 T cell receptor beta chains in this list originate from one sample, sequenced in a study of patients and donors after allogeneic stem cell transplantation (dated by TCRdb to the early 2020s). Library preparation employed RT-PCR. Sequenced on a NextSeq 550. TCRdb reprocessing: public reads trimmed at Q25 with fastp, clones called with MiXCR, in-frame beta chains kept. Identical CDR3 protein sequences are pooled into one entry, listed with their most common genes and DNA. The table for this sample lists some 960,000 distinct CDR3 sequences; more than 15% of them were counted only once. Of the sample, under 6.5% is held by the ten largest clones. Source material: blood, either unsorted or a sorted T cell fraction (not recorded which). These receptors all stem from a human donor who was either an allogeneic HSCT recipient or a stem cell or donor lymphocyte infusion donor (not recorded which). It is not recorded whose cells these are; they may come from a transplant donor.

This CDR3 reads CASSKDRVLNSPLHF. CDR3 coding DNA: TGCGCCAGCAGCAAGGACAGGGTTCTAAATTCACCCCTCCACTTT. J is TRBJ1-6 and V is TRBV4-3; 8 nucleotides line up with TRBD1. V gave up 5 bases and J gave up 7 bases; unmatched junction bases: 7. CDR3 size: 15 residues. Germline assignment: CDR1 LGHNA and CDR2 YSLEER.

This clonotype showed up just a few times. The genes are TRBV4-1 and TRBJ1-5; tentatively, D is TRBD1 (5 bases). The germline CDR1 and CDR2 sequences are MGHRA and YSYEKL. Trimming pared 8 bases from V and 2 bases from J, leaving 13 bases between. This CDR3 spans 14 amino acids. The CDR3 here is CASAGRGGNQPQHF. Here the CDR3 DNA reads TGCGCCAGCGCGGGACGGGGAGGCAATCAGCCCCAGCATTTT.

The chain uses TRBV9 and TRBJ2-2; D gene uncertain. The V gene lost 0 bases and the J gene lost 3 bases, with 12 bases spanning the gap. The CDR3 totals 16 residues. Germline lookup yields CDR1 SGDLS and CDR2 YYNGEE. In DNA form, the CDR3 reads TGTGCCAGCAGCGTAGCCCCCTCTCGACACACCGGGGAGCTGTTTTTT. This encodes CASSVAPSRHTGELFF.

This clonotype showed up just a few times. The V call is TRBV5-1, the J call TRBJ2-3, with 9 bases matching TRBD1. Looked up from germline, CDR1 is SGHRS and CDR2 is YFSETQ. This CDR3 spans 17 amino acids. With 0 bases clipped from V and 0 bases from J, the junction kept 5 bases outside the gene matches. The DNA for the CDR3 is TGCGCCAGCAGCTTGGCCAAACAGGGGGCTAGCACAGATACGCAGTATTTT. Its protein product is CASSLAKQGASTDTQYF.

The chain is built from TRBV5-1 and TRBJ2-5; tentative D call: TRBD1 (5 bases). Deletions cut 7 bases from V and 5 bases from J, with 15 bases between. This CDR3 has 13 residues. Germline V CDR1 and CDR2: SGHRS, YFSETQ. In nucleotides, the CDR3 is TGCGCCAGCTACTCAGGGCTTGGGGAGACCCAGTACTTC. Translated, it gives CASYSGLGETQYF.

This clonotype was seen only a few times. The V call is TRBV12-3 or TRBV12-4, the J call TRBJ1-2; the match to TRBD1 covers 7 bases. V gave up 3 bases and J gave up 2 bases; unmatched junction bases: 15. The CDR3 covers 18 residues. The CDR3 region is CASSLEEGAGTPNYGYTF. CDR3 DNA sequence: TGTGCCAGCAGTTTGGAAGAGGGGGCGGGGACCCCGAACTATGGCTACACCTTC.

This clonotype turned up a few times. In DNA form, the CDR3 reads TGTGCCAGCAGCTTAGTGGACTCGCGGCAGCCCCAGCATTTT. As protein: CASSLVDSRQPQHF. V usage is TRBV7-2 and J usage is TRBJ1-5; D not resolved. Between the trimmed V and J ends, which lost 1 base and 7 bases, there was a span of 11 bases. The CDR3 consists of 14 residues. Germline V gene lookup returns CDR1 SGHTA and CDR2 FQGNSA.

There are many counts of this clonotype. This rearrangement joins TRBV29-1 to TRBJ2-2, with TRBD1 as a possible D gene (5 bases). The CDR3 is 13 amino acids. The ends were cut back, 3 bases at V and 5 bases at J, with 10 bases in the middle. Germline CDR1 is SQVTM and CDR2 is ANQGSEA. CDR3 in DNA: TGCAGCGTTGATGCAGGGCGAACCGGGGAGCTGTTTTTT. Translation gives CSVDAGRTGELFF.

This clonotype was observed a handful of times. The CDR3 bases are TGCGCCAGCAGCTTCCAGTCGGACAGGGGGAATGGCTACACCTTC. As protein: CASSFQSDRGNGYTF. This chain connects TRBV5-1 to TRBJ1-2; 10 positions match TRBD1. The CDR3 is made up of 15 amino acids. Germline V CDR1 and CDR2: SGHRS, YFSETQ. V shed 2 bases, J shed 6 bases, and the junction held 7 bases outside the gene matches.

This clonotype has more than one count but fewer than ten. The chain employs TRBV25-1 and TRBJ2-7; a weak D match, TRBD1 (6 bases). With 4 bases removed from V and 0 bases from J, the gap between germline ends came to 13 bases. This CDR3 contains 15 residues. Per the germline V gene, CDR1 is MGHDK and CDR2 is SYGVNS. The CDR3: CASSAGTTSSYEQYF. The CDR3 nucleotides are TGTGCCAGCAGTGCTGGGACAACAAGCTCCTACGAGCAGTACTTC.

This clonotype was seen only a few times. The genes are TRBV24-1 and TRBJ2-1, with D perhaps TRBD1 (6 bases). Trimming stripped 3 bases from V and 11 bases from J, with 16 bases between. The CDR3 extends over 14 amino acids. Germline CDR1 is KGHDR and CDR2 is SFDVKD. Here the CDR3 DNA reads TGTGCCACCAGTGATCCCAGGACAGAACAGAAGCAGTTCTTC. It translates to CATSDPRTEQKQFF.

The rearrangement links TRBV30 to TRBJ1-1; possibly TRBD1 for D (6 bases). Trimming took 2 bases from V and 5 from J, leaving 15 bases between them. This CDR3 region has 14 residues. Looked up from germline, CDR1 is GTSNPN and CDR2 is SVGIG (reference sequence). This chain's CDR3 is CAWSYGGGRTEAFF. DNA of the CDR3: TGTGCCTGGAGTTATGGAGGGGGTAGGACTGAAGCTTTCTTT.

V is TRBV4-2 and J is TRBJ2-7; unclear D gene. V lost 0 bases, J lost 6 bases, and 9 bases lay in between. The CDR3 consists of 13 residues. CDR1 is LGHNA, CDR2 YNFKEQ, per germline. CDR3 region: CASSQDARPEQYF. CDR3 sequence (DNA): TGTGCCAGCAGCCAAGATGCCAGGCCCGAGCAGTACTTC.

This rearrangement joins TRBV12-3 or TRBV12-4 to TRBJ1-2; D not resolved. This CDR3 has 15 residues. V lost 0 bases to trimming and J lost 3 bases, with 11 bases between them. CDR3 coding DNA: TGTGCCAGCAGTTTAGCGCTAAACAGTTACTATGGCTACACCTTC. It encodes CASSLALNSYYGYTF.

This clonotype has more than one count but fewer than ten. The chain carries TRBV5-1 and TRBJ2-5; D is uncertain. Trimming removed 1 base from V and 5 bases from J, with 9 bases in between. In germline, CDR1 is SGHRS, CDR2 YFSETQ. The CDR3 covers 13 residues. CDR3 coding DNA: TGCGCCAGCAGCTTGAACCTCCGGGAGACCCAGTACTTC. This translates into CASSLNLRETQYF.

This clonotype was recorded many times. The V gene is TRBV4-3, the J gene TRBJ2-2; D is uncertain. CDR1 is LGHNA and CDR2 is YSLEER in the germline V gene. This CDR3 spans 13 amino acids. V was pared by 0 bases and J by 6 bases, with 5 bases between. The chain's CDR3 is CASSQEGPGELFF. In nucleotides, the CDR3 is TGCGCCAGCAGCCAAGAGGGTCCCGGGGAGCTGTTTTTT.

V usage is TRBV10-3 and J usage is TRBJ2-3; no firm D call. The germline V gene has CDR1 ENHRY and CDR2 SYGVKD. The CDR3 has 13 residues. V shed 2 bases and J shed 5 bases, with 8 bases lying between them. The CDR3 sequence is CAISEGPGDTQYF. For the CDR3, the DNA is TGTGCCATCAGTGAGGGGCCTGGAGATACGCAGTATTTT.

The rearrangement links TRBV11-3 to TRBJ2-3; 10 bases fit TRBD2. V lost 0 bases and J lost 7; bases outside the gene matches: 7. Per the germline V gene, CDR1 is SGHNT and CDR2 is YENEEA. The CDR3 totals 16 residues. The CDR3 sequence: CASSLELAGPTNTQYF. The CDR3 region has the DNA TGTGCCAGCAGCTTAGAACTAGCGGGGCCCACGAATACGCAGTATTTT.

This clonotype was picked up many times. J is TRBJ2-1 and V is TRBV5-1; TRBD2 agrees at 10 bases. With 4 bases clipped from V and 3 bases from J, the junction kept 4 bases outside the gene matches. The CDR3 loop spans 15 amino acids. Germline V gene sequence: CDR1 SGHRS, CDR2 YFSETQ. The CDR3 protein is CASSVRLAGYNEQFF. The CDR3 nucleotides read TGCGCCAGCAGCGTTAGACTAGCGGGCTACAATGAGCAGTTCTTC.

The sample holds a few counts of this clonotype. The chain combines TRBV6-2 or TRBV6-3 with TRBJ2-1; D is possibly TRBD2 (6 bases). Trimming cost V 8 bases and J 9 bases, with 20 bases left between them. This CDR3 has 14 amino acids. Germline CDR1 and CDR2: MNHEY and SVGEGT. The chain's CDR3 is CASDLTPGLSEQFF. The CDR3 DNA reads TGTGCCAGCGATCTCACACCGGGACTCAGTGAGCAGTTCTTC.

This clonotype was counted a few times. The chain recombines TRBV6-5 with TRBJ1-3, with D unresolved. CDR1 and CDR2 (germline): MNHEY, SVGAGI. Trimming cost V 0 bases and J 0 bases, with 12 bases left between them. The CDR3 is 17 amino acids. This CDR3 is CASSYSGPKTSGNTIYF. CDR3 nucleotides: TGTGCCAGCAGTTACTCTGGACCTAAAACCTCTGGAAACACCATATATTTT.

This clonotype was observed a handful of times. This rearrangement joins TRBV20-1 to TRBJ2-5, with 10 bases matching TRBD2. Trimming removed 4 bases from V and 1 base from J; junction bases left unmatched: 9. This CDR3 has 16 amino acids. Per germline, CDR1 DFQATT and CDR2 SNEGSKA (reference sequence). CDR3 sequence: CSAMIPGLASQETQYF. The CDR3 coding sequence is TGCAGTGCTATGATACCGGGACTAGCGAGCCAAGAGACCCAGTACTTC.

This clonotype was detected a few times. This chain connects TRBV6-1 to TRBJ2-7, with D tentatively TRBD1 (6 bases). Germline-derived CDR1 and CDR2 are MNHNS and SASEGT. This CDR3 comprises 14 residues. The CDR3 loop reads CASSEGVRGLSTPV. DNA of the CDR3: TGTGCCAGCAGTGAAGGGGTCAGGGGCTTATCAACCCCAGTC.

The rearrangement uses TRBV11-2 and TRBJ2-1; D assignment may be TRBD1 or TRBD2 (5 bases each). Trimming removed 2 bases from V and 0 bases from J, with 17 bases in between. From germline, CDR1 is SGHAT and CDR2 FQNNGV. This CDR3 is built from 18 residues. CDR3 DNA: TGTGCCAGCAGCTTAAGGGACCGCGTACATAGCTCCTACAATGAGCAGTTCTTC. Protein sequence: CASSLRDRVHSSYNEQFF.

This clonotype was observed many times. The chain joins TRBV20-1 to TRBJ2-1, with D perhaps assigned TRBD1 or TRBD2 (6 bases each). CDR1 is DFQATT and CDR2 is SNEGSKA in the germline V gene (reference sequence). V was trimmed by 5 bases and J by 0 bases, leaving 17 bases between them. This CDR3 has 16 amino acids. CDR3 sequence reads: CSACGGGLGSYNEQFF. The CDR3 DNA reads as TGCAGTGCTTGCGGTGGGGGGCTCGGCTCCTACAATGAGCAGTTCTTC.

The chain has TRBV18 and TRBJ2-3; D is perhaps TRBD2 (7 bases). Germline assignment: CDR1 KGHSH and CDR2 LQKENI. Deletions cut 5 bases from V and 3 bases from J, with 24 bases between. The CDR3 sequence is 18 residues long. The CDR3 loop reads CASSTLGVGGLGTDTQYF. CDR3 in DNA: TGTGCCAGCTCAACTCTCGGCGTCGGGGGGCTCGGGACAGATACGCAGTATTTT.

V is TRBV7-8 and J is TRBJ2-7; 10 positions match TRBD2. V was clipped by 3 bases and J by 7 bases; unmatched bases: 9. CDR3 length equals 15 residues. Germline V gives CDR1 SGHVS, CDR2 FQNEAQ. The chain's CDR3 is CASSLLAGVGGEQYF. CDR3 coding DNA: TGTGCCAGCAGCTTGCTAGCGGGAGTCGGCGGTGAGCAGTACTTC.

The chain carries TRBV5-1 and TRBJ2-1; D might be TRBD1 (5 bases). Trimming stripped 0 bases from V and 6 bases from J, with 10 bases between. This CDR3 has 14 residues. Germline CDR1 is SGHRS and CDR2 is YFSETQ. CDR3 region: CASSLAPGFNEQFF. The CDR3 DNA follows: TGCGCCAGCAGCTTGGCACCAGGGTTCAATGAGCAGTTCTTC.

This clonotype was seen more than once but under ten times. The V and J genes are TRBV12-5 and TRBJ2-2; weak D call: TRBD2 (6 bases). The CDR3 has 16 amino acids. The ends were cut back, 5 bases at V and 6 bases at J, with 19 bases in the middle. CDR1 and CDR2 (germline): LGHNT, FRNRAP. The CDR3 DNA sequence: TGTGCTAGTGGTCCCGGGCCCAGGGAGGATGCCGGGGAGCTGTTTTTT. Amino acids: CASGPGPREDAGELFF.

This sequence joins TRBV20-1 and TRBJ2-3; D is perhaps TRBD2 (6 bases). The germline CDR1 and CDR2 sequences are DFQATT and SNEGSKA (reference sequence). The CDR3 runs 12 residues. V shed 4 bases and J shed 4 bases, with 9 bases lying between them. CDR3 loop: CSAKPGADTQYF. The CDR3 DNA sequence: TGCAGTGCTAAGCCGGGGGCAGATACGCAGTATTTT.